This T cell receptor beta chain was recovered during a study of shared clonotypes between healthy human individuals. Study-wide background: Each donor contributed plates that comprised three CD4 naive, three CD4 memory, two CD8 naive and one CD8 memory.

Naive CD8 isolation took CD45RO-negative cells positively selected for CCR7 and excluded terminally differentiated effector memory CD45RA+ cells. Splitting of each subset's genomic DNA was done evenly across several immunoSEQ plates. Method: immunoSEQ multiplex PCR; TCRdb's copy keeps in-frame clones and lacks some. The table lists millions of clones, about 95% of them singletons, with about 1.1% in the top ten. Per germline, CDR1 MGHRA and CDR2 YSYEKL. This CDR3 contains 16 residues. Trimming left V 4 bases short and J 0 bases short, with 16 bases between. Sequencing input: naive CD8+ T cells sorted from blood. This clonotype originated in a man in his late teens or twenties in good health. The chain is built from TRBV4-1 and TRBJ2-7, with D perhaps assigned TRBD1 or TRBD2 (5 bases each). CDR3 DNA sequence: TGCGCCAGCAGCCTGGGACCTTCTTTCCCCTCCTACGAGCAGTACTTC. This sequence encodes CASSLGPSFPSYEQYF.